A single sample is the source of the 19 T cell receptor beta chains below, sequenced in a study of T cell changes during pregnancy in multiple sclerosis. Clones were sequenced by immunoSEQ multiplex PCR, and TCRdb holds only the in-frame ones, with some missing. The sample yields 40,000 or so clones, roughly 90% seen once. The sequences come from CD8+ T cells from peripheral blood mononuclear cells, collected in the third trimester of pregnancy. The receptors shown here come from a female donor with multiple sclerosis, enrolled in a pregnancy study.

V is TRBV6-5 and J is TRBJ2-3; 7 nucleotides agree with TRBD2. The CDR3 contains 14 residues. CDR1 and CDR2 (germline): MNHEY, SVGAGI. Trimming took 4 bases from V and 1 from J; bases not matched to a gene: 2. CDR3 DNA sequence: TGTGCCAGCAGTTGGACTAGGGGCACAGATACGCAGTATTTT. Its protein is CASSWTRGTDTQYF.

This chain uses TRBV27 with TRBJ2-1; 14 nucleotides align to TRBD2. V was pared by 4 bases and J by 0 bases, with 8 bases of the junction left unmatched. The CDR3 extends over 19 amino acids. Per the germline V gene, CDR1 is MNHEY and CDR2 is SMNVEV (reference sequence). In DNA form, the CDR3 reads TGTGCCAGCAGTTCCTTGGGACTAGCGGGAGTCTCCTCCTACAATGAGCAGTTCTTC. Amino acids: CASSSLGLAGVSSYNEQFF.

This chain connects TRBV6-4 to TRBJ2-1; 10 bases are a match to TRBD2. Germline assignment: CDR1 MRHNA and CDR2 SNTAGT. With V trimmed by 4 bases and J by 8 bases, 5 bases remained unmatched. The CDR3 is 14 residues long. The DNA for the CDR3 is TGTGCCAGCAGTGCCAGCGGGGGGGGCGATGAGCAGTTCTTC. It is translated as CASSASGGGDEQFF.

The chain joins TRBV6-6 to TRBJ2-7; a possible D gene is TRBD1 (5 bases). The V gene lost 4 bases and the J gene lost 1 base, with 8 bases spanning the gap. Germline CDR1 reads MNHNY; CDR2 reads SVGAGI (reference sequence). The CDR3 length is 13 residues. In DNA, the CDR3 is TGTGCCAGCAGTTTAGGGGTTTCCTACGAGCAGTACTTC. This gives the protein CASSLGVSYEQYF.

CDR3 sequence (DNA): TGTGCCAGCAGCGTCCTGAGCACCGGGGAGCTGTTTTTT. Amino acid sequence: CASSVLSTGELFF. V and J are TRBV9 and TRBJ2-2; D remains unclear. CDR3 size: 13 residues. Germline values: CDR1 SGDLS, CDR2 YYNGEE. Trimming took off 2 bases at V and 4 bases at J, with 6 bases between the two ends.

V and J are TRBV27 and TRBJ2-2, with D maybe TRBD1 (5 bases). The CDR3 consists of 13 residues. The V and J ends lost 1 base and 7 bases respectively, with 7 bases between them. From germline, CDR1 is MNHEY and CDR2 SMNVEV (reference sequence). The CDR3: CASSLLGDGELFF. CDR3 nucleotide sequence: TGTGCCAGCAGTTTATTAGGGGACGGGGAGCTGTTTTTT.

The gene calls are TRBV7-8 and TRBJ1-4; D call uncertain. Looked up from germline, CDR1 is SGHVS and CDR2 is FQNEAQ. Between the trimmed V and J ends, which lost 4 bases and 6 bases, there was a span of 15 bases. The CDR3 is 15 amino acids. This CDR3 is CASSSEGRADEKLFF. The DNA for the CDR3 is TGTGCCAGCAGCTCAGAGGGAAGGGCCGATGAAAAACTGTTTTTT.

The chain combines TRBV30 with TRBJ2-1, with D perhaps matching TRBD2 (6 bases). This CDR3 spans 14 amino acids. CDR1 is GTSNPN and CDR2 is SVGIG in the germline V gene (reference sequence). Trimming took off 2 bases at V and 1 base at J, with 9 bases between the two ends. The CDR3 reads CAWSTSGSYNEQFF. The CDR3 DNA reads TGTGCCTGGAGTACGAGCGGGTCCTACAATGAGCAGTTCTTC.

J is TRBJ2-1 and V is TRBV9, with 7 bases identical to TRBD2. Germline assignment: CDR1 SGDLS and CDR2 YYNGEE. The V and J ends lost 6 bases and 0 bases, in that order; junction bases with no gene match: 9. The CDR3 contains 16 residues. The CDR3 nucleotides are TGTGCCAGCACCCCACTAGCGCTGAGCTCCTACAATGAGCAGTTCTTC. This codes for CASTPLALSSYNEQFF.

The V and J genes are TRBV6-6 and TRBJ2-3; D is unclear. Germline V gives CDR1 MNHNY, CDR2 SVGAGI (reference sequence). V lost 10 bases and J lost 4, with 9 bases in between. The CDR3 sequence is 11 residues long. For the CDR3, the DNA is TGTGCCACTTCACGGGCAGATACGCAGTATTTT. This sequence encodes CATSRADTQYF.

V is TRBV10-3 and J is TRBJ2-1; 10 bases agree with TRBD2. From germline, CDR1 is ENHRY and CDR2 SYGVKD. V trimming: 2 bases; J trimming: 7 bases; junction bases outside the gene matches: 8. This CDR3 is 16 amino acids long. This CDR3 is CAISEGASGRNNEQFF. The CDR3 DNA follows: TGTGCCATCAGTGAGGGGGCTAGCGGGAGAAATAATGAGCAGTTCTTC.

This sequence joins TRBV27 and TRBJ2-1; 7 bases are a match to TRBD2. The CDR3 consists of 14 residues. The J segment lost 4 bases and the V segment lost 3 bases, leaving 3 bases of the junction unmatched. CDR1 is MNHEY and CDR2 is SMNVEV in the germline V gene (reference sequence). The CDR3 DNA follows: TGTGCCAGCAGTTTGCTAGCGGTATACAATGAGCAGTTCTTC. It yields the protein CASSLLAVYNEQFF.

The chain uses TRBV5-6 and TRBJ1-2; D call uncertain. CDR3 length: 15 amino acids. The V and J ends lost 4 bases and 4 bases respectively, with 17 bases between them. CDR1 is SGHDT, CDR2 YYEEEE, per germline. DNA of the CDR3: TGTGCCAGCAGCGGCGGGGAGGGCGGAATCTATGGCTACACCTTC. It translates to CASSGGEGGIYGYTF. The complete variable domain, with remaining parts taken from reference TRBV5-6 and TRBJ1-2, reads DAGVTQSPTHLIKTRGQQVTLRCSPKSGHDTVSWYQQALGQGPQFIFQYYEEEERQRGNFPDRFSGHQFPNYSSELNVNALLLGDSALYLCASSGGEGGIYGYTFGSGTRLTVV.

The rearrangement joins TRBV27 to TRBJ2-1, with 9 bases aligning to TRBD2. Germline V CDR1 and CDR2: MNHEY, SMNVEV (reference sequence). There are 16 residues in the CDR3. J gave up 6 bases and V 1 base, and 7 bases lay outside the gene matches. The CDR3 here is CASSLYGGRARNEQFF. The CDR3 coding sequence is TGTGCCAGCAGTTTATATGGCGGGAGGGCTCGCAATGAGCAGTTCTTC.

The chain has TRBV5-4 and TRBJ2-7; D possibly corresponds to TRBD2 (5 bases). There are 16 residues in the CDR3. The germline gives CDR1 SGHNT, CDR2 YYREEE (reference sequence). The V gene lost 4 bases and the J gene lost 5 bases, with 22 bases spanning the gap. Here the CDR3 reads CASSQLLGEGAHEQYF. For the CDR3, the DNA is TGTGCCAGCAGCCAACTCCTCGGAGAGGGCGCTCACGAGCAGTACTTC. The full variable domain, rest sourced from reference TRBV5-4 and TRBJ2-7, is ETGVTQSPTHLIKTRGQQVTLRCSSQSGHNTVSWYQQALGQGPQFIFQYYREEENGRGNFPPRFSGLQFPNYSSELNVNALELDDSALYLCASSQLLGEGAHEQYFGPGTRLTVT.

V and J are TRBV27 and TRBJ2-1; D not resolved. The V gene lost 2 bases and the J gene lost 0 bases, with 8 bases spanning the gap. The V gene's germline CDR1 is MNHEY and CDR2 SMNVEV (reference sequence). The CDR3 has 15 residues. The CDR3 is CASSLPSGSYNEQFF. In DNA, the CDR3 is TGTGCCAGCAGTTTACCCTCGGGCTCCTACAATGAGCAGTTCTTC.

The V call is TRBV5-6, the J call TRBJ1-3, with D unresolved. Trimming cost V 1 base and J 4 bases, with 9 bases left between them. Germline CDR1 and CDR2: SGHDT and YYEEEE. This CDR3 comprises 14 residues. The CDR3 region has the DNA TGTGCCAGCAGCTTGAGGAGGTTCGGAAACACCATATATTTT. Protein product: CASSLRRFGNTIYF. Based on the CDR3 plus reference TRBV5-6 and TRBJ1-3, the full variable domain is DAGVTQSPTHLIKTRGQQVTLRCSPKSGHDTVSWYQQALGQGPQFIFQYYEEEERQRGNFPDRFSGHQFPNYSSELNVNALLLGDSALYLCASSLRRFGNTIYFGEGSWLTVV.

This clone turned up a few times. In DNA form, the CDR3 reads TGTGCCTGGAACCTAGTGAACACTGAAGCTTTCTTT. It yields the protein CAWNLVNTEAFF. The rearrangement joins TRBV30 to TRBJ1-1; no definite D call. Germline V gene sequence: CDR1 GTSNPN, CDR2 SVGIG (reference sequence). Trimming left V 4 bases short and J 0 bases short, with 6 bases between. This CDR3 region has 12 residues.

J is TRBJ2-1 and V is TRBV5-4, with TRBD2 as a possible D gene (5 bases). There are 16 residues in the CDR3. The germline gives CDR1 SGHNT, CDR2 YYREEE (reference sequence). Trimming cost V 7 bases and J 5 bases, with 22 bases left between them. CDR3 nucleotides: TGTGCCAGCCACTTAAAACGGACTTTCGCCGACAATGAGCAGTTCTTC. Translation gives CASHLKRTFADNEQFF. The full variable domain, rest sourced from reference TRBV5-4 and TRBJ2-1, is ETGVTQSPTHLIKTRGQQVTLRCSSQSGHNTVSWYQQALGQGPQFIFQYYREEENGRGNFPPRFSGLQFPNYSSELNVNALELDDSALYLCASHLKRTFADNEQFFGPGTRLTVL.